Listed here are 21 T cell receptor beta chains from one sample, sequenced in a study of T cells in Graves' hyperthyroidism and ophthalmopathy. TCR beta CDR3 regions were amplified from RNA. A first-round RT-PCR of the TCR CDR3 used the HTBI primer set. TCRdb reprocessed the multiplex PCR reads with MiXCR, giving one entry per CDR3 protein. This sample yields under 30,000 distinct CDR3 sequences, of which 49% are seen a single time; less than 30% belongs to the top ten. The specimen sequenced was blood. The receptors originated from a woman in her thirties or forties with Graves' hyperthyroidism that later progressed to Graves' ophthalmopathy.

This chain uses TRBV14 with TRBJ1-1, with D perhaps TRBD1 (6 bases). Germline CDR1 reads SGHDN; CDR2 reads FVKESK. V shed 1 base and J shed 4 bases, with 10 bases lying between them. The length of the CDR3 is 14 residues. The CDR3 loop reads CASSQGGAFTEAFF. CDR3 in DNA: TGTGCCAGCAGCCAAGGGGGGGCGTTCACTGAAGCTTTCTTT.

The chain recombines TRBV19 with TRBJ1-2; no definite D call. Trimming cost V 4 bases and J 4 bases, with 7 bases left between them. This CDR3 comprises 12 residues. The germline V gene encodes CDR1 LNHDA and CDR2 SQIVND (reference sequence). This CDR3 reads CASSRQSYGYTF. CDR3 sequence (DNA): TGTGCCAGTAGTAGGCAGAGCTATGGCTACACCTTC.

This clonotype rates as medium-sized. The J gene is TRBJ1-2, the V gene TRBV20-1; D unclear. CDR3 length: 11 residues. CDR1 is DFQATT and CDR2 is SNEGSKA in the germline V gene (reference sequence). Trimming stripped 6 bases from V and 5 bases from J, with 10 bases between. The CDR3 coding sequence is TGCAGTGCCGAGATCGGGTATGGCTACACCTTC. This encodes CSAEIGYGYTF.

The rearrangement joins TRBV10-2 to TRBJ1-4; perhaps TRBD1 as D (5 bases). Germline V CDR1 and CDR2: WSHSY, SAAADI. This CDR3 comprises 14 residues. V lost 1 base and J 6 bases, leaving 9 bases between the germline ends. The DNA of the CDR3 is TGCGCCAGCAGTGAGTGGGGGTACCATGAAAAACTGTTTTTT. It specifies CASSEWGYHEKLFF.

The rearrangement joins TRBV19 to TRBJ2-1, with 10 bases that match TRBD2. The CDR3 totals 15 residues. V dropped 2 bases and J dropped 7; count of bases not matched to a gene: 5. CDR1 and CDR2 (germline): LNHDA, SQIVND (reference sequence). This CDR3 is CASSIRVAGGNEQFF. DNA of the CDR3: TGTGCCAGTAGTATACGGGTAGCGGGAGGTAATGAGCAGTTCTTC.

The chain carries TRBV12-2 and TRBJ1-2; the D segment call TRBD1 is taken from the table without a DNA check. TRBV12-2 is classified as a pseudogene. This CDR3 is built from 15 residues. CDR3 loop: CASRPTGEGDYGYTF. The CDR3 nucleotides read TGTGCAAGTCGCCCGACAGGGGAGGGTGACTATGGCTACACCTTC.

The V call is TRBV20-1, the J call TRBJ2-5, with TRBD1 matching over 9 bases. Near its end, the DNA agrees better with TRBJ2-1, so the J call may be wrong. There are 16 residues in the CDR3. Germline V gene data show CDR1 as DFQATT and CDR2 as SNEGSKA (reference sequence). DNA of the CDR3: TGCAGTGCTAGAGACCCGGGACAGGGTATGGACAATGAGCAGTTCTTC. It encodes CSARDPGQGMDNEQFF.

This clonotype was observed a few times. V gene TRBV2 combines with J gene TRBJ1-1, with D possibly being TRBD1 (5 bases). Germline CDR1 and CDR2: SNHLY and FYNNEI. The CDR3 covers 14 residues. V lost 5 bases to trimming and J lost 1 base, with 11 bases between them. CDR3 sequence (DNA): TGTGCCAGCAGTCTTGAGGGGCGGAACACTGAAGCTTTCTTT. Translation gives CASSLEGRNTEAFF.

The CDR3 sequence: CSEEREGINEQFF. The CDR3 DNA reads as TGCAGTGAGGAGCGGGAGGGGATCAATGAGCAGTTCTTC. The V call is TRBV20-1, the J call TRBJ2-1, with TRBD2 matching 10 bases. Germline values: CDR1 DFQATT, CDR2 SNEGSKA (reference sequence). Germline trimming cut 7 bases from V and 6 bases from J; bases unmatched to any gene: 6. This CDR3 has 13 residues.

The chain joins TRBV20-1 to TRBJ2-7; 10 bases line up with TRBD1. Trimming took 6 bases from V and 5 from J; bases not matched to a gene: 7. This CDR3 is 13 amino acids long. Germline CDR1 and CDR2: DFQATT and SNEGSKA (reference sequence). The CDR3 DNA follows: TGCAGTGCCAGGGACAGGGGTTCCGACGAGCAGTACTTC. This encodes CSARDRGSDEQYF.

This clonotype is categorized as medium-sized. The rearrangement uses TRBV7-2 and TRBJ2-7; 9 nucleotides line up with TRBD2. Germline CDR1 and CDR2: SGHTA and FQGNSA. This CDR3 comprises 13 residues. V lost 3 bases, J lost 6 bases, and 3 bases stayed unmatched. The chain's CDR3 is CASSLGGRAEQYF. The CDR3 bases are TGTGCCAGCAGCTTGGGCGGGAGGGCCGAGCAGTACTTC.

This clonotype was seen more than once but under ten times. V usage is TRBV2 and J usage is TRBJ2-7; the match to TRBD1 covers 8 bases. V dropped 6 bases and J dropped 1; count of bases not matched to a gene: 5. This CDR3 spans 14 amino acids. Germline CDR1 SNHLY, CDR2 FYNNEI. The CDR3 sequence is CASRGQGGSYEQYF. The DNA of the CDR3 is TGTGCCAGCAGAGGACAGGGTGGATCCTACGAGCAGTACTTC. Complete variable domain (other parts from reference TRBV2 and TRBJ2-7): EPEVTQTPSHQVTQMGQEVILRCVPISNHLYFYWYRQILGQKVEFLVSFYNNEISEKSEIFDDQFSVERPDGSNFTLKIRSTKLEDSAMYFCASRGQGGSYEQYFGPGTRLTVT.

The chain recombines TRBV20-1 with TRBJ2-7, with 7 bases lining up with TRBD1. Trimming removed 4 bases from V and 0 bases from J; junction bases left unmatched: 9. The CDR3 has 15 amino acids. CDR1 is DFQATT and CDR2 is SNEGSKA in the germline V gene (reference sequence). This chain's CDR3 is CSAKGTVRSSYEQYF. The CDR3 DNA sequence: TGCAGTGCTAAGGGGACAGTCCGTAGCTCCTACGAGCAGTACTTC.

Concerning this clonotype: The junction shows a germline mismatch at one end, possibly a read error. In DNA form, the CDR3 reads TGTGCCAGCAGCTTACAACCGGGAACCAACTATGGCTGCACCTTC. This sequence encodes CASSLQPGTNYGCTF. The rearrangement uses TRBV7-6 and TRBJ1-2; no clear D. CDR1 is SGHVS, CDR2 FNYEAQ, per germline. The CDR3 spans 15 residues.

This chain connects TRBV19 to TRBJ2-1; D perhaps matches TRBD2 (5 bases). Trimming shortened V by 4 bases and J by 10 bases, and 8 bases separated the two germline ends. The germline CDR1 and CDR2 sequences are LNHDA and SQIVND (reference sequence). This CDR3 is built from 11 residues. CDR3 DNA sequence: TGTGCCAGTAGTAGGAGAGGGGAGCAGTTCTTC. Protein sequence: CASSRRGEQFF.

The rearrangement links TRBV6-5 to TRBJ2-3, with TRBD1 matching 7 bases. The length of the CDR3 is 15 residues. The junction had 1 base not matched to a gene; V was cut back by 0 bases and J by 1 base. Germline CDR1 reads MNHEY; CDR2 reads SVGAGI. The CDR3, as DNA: TGTGCCAGCAGTTACTCGGACAGGCGCACAGATACGCAGTATTTT. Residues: CASSYSDRRTDTQYF.

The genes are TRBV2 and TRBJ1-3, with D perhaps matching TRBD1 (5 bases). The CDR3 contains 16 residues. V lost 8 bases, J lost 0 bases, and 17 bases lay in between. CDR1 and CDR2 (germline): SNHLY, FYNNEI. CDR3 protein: CASSQGHPSSGNTIYF. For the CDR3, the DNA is TGTGCCAGCTCACAAGGACACCCAAGCTCTGGAAACACCATATATTTT.

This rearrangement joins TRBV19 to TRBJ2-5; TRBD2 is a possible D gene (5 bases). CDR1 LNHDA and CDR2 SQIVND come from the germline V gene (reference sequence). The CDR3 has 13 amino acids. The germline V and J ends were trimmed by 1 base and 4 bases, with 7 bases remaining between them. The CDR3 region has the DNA TGTGCCAGTAGTATAGTAGGGAGAGAGACCCAGTACTTC. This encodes CASSIVGRETQYF.

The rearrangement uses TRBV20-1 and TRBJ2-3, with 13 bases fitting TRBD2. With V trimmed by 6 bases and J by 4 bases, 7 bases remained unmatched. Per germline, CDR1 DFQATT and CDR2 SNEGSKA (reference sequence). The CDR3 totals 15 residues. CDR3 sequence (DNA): TGCAGTGCGAGGACTAGCGGGAGAGGCGCAGATACGCAGTATTTT. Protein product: CSARTSGRGADTQYF.

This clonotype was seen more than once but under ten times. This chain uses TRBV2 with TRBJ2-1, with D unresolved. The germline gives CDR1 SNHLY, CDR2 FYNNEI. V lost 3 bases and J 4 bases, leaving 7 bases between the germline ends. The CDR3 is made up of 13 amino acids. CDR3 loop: CASSDSRYNEQFF. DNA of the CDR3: TGTGCCAGCAGTGATTCCAGATACAATGAGCAGTTCTTC.

This CDR3 is CASSLVKSGAYEQYF. CDR3 sequence (DNA): TGTGCCAGCAGCTTAGTAAAGAGCGGTGCTTACGAGCAGTACTTC. The chain uses TRBV7-9 and TRBJ2-7; D perhaps matches TRBD2 (5 bases). The ends were cut back, 1 base at V and 4 bases at J, with 14 bases in the middle. The CDR3 is 15 residues long. The germline V gene encodes CDR1 SEHNR and CDR2 FQNEAQ (reference sequence).